This T cell receptor beta chain derives from a study of cytomegalovirus exposure and HLA in healthy donors. In the study overall: Inside one of the first data releases sat about 85 million unique TCRs taken from HLA-typed donors.

The CDR3 runs 16 residues. After removal of 0 bases from V and 2 bases from J, the junction contained 8 bases not matched to a gene. CDR1 is SGHRS and CDR2 is YFSETQ in the germline V gene. PCR employed 60 Vbeta and 13 Jbeta primers. TCRdb keeps only in-frame clones here, not all; method: immunoSEQ multiplex PCR. The sample holds under 130,000 clones, around two thirds seen once. Comment on this clone: Its antigen is as yet unknown.

Study observations and caveats: In most subjects, TCR beta sequences reportedly gave accurate predictions of HLA-A and HLA-B alleles. Most of the TCR beta V segments (in an earlier analysis) were productive either about 90% or about 30% of the time.

The receptor comes from a young man in good health and CMV-seropositive. The source material was PBMCs. This chain links TRBV5-1 with TRBJ2-7; 7 nucleotides agree with TRBD1. The CDR3 protein is CASSLGDRLGPYEQYF. The CDR3 DNA reads TGCGCCAGCAGCTTGGGGGACAGACTTGGCCCCTACGAGCAGTACTTC.